The source of this TCR beta chain is a study of OX40 agonist ivuxolimab in advanced cancers. This clone was seen just once. The assay was immunoSEQ multiplex PCR, and TCRdb's table has in-frame clones only and misses some. The table shows about 110,000 clones, with around 93% occurring only once. This sample comprised CD4+ or CD8+ T cells sorted from blood, obtained in a trial of the OX40 agonist ivuxolimab. This sequence was found in an adult with an advanced solid tumor such as melanoma, head and neck, liver or kidney cancer.

The CDR3 bases are TGTGCCAGCATCCCGACAGGGGCCTTTAGCAATCAGCCCCAGCATTTT. Residues: CASIPTGAFSNQPQHF. The genes are TRBV5-8 and TRBJ1-5, with 8 bases fitting TRBD1. The CDR3 covers 16 residues. Germline-derived CDR1 and CDR2 are SGHTS and YDEGEE. V was pared by 6 bases and J by 0 bases, with 8 bases of the junction left unmatched.